A selection of T cell receptor beta chains follows, all from one sample in a study of blood T cell repertoires in COVID-19. Sequencing was performed with immunoSEQ multiplex PCR; in TCRdb, only in-frame clones are kept and a portion is missing. The table shows about 140,000 clones, with roughly 80% occurring only once. The material sequenced was peripheral blood. The source of these receptors is a woman aged 45-65 years with active or convalescent COVID-19. CDR3s include the opening cysteine and the closing phenylalanine or tryptophan. Fields, in order: J gene, clone size, V gene, D gene, CDR3 DNA, CDR3 protein. The D gene is left open where the match is weak. Not every row has a clone size; where given, it reads once, few, many or a size class.

TRBJ2-3,once,TRBV5-8,TRBD1,TGTGCCAGCAGCTTCGTCTGGGACAGGATAGCAGATACGCAGTATTTT,CASSFVWDRIADTQYF
TRBJ2-3,NA,TRBV3-1/TRBV3-2,TRBD2,TGTGCCAGCAGCCCCCTACTAGCGGGGGTAAGCACAGATACGCAGTATTTT,CASSPLLAGVSTDTQYF
TRBJ1-1,NA,TRBV7-6,TRBD1,TGTGCCAGCAGCTTATTAGGGGGCACGAACACTGAAGCTTTCTTT,CASSLLGGTNTEAFF
TRBJ2-5,NA,TRBV7-3,NA,TGTGCCAGCAGCCTCGGTGGGGGCGAACAAGAGACCCAGTACTTC,CASSLGGGEQETQYF
TRBJ1-2,once,TRBV10-3,TRBD1,TGTGCCATCAGTGAGGAGGTCAGGGGGGCTAGCGGCTACACCTTC,CAISEEVRGASGYTF
TRBJ1-6,few,TRBV27,NA,TGTGCCAGCAGTTCCGCGCGTTCTCCCGGGGGAGGGAATTCACCCCTCCACTTT,CASSSARSPGGGNSPLHF
TRBJ2-5,NA,TRBV5-1,TRBD2,TGCGCCAGCAGCACCGCCGGGAGGGCCGGAGAGACCCAGTACTTC,CASSTAGRAGETQYF
TRBJ1-6,NA,TRBV6-5,NA,TGTGCCAGCAGTTACTCGACAGGCTCCAATTCACCCCTCCACTTT,CASSYSTGSNSPLHF
TRBJ2-7,NA,TRBV23-1,NA,TGCGCCAGCATACCAGGGTTGGTCTACGAGCAGTACTTC,CASIPGLVYEQYF
TRBJ2-3,NA,TRBV6-5,TRBD1,TGTGCCAGCAGTCCAGGGACAGGGCCGGGAGATACGCAGTATTTT,CASSPGTGPGDTQYF
TRBJ2-1,few,TRBV7-3,TRBD2,TGTGCCAGCAGCCCCCACGGGGGGTTCAATGAGCAGTTCTTC,CASSPHGGFNEQFF
TRBJ1-6,NA,TRBV7-8,NA,TGTGCCAGCAGCTTAGCTCAGGATTCACCCCTCCACTTT,CASSLAQDSPLHF
TRBJ1-1,NA,TRBV9,NA,TGTGCCAGCAGCCCTCACGAGTCCAGGGTTGAAGCTTTCTTT,CASSPHESRVEAFF
TRBJ1-4,NA,TRBV7-9,TRBD1,TGTGCCAGCAGCCCGGGACAGGGGAGGGAAAAACTGTTTTTT,CASSPGQGREKLFF
TRBJ1-2,NA,TRBV4-2,NA,TGTGCCAGCAGCCAAGAACCAGGGACACGATCGAATGGCTACACCTTC,CASSQEPGTRSNGYTF
TRBJ1-1,NA,TRBV15,TRBD1,TGTGCCACCAGCAGGGGGACAGGGGCGGGCACTGAAGCTTTCTTT,CATSRGTGAGTEAFF
TRBJ2-6,few,TRBV14,NA,TGTGCCAGCAGCCCGCAGTGGGGGGCCAACGTCCTGACTTTC,CASSPQWGANVLTF
TRBJ2-7,NA,TRBV7-2,NA,TGTGCCAGCAGCTTAGGTTTAGCGGCCTACGAGCAGTACTTC,CASSLGLAAYEQYF
TRBJ1-2,few,TRBV2,TRBD1,TGTGCCAGCATCCCTCTGGGACAGGGGAGCTATGGCTACACCTTC,CASIPLGQGSYGYTF
TRBJ2-3,NA,TRBV19,TRBD2,TGTGCCAGTAGTATCTTGCCCCTAGTAGCGGGGCTCACGAATACGCAGTATTTT,CASSILPLVAGLTNTQYF
TRBJ2-7,NA,TRBV6-2/TRBV6-3,TRBD2,TGTGCCAGCAGTCCCTTGTCCAGAAGCGGGGGAGGCGAGCAGTACTTC,CASSPLSRSGGGEQYF
TRBJ2-7,NA,TRBV20-1,NA,TGCAGTGCTATATACTACGAGCAGTACTTC,CSAIYYEQYF
TRBJ1-2,NA,TRBV30,NA,TGTGCCTGGAGTACGGGGAGGTACTATGGCTACACCTTC,CAWSTGRYYGYTF
TRBJ1-6,NA,TRBV6-2/TRBV6-3,NA,TGTGCCAGCAGTGACCTACCCCGGCCAGGGGAATTCTCACCCCTCCACTTT,CASSDLPRPGEFSPLHF
TRBJ1-2,NA,TRBV5-4,TRBD1,TGTGCCAGCAGCCGACAGGGGGGGAACTATGGCTACACCTTC,CASSRQGGNYGYTF
TRBJ1-2,once,TRBV7-2,TRBD1,TGTGCCAGCAGCTATATGGGACAGGGGGGCAATGGCTACACCTTC,CASSYMGQGGNGYTF
TRBJ1-5,few,TRBV19,TRBD1,TGTGCCAGTAGCTCCGGGACAGGGAGTTTGATAGGTCAGCCCCAGCATTTT,CASSSGTGSLIGQPQHF
TRBJ1-2,few,TRBV4-2,TRBD1,TGTGCCAGCAGCCACCAGGACAGGGGAACGTATGGCTACACCTTC,CASSHQDRGTYGYTF
TRBJ1-4,NA,TRBV3-1/TRBV3-2,NA,TGTGCCAGCAGCCGTAGACAGTCTAATGAAAAACTGTTTTTT,CASSRRQSNEKLFF
TRBJ2-3,NA,TRBV30,NA,TGTGCCTGGACTAGGGGTAGCACAGATACGCAGTATTTT,CAWTRGSTDTQYF